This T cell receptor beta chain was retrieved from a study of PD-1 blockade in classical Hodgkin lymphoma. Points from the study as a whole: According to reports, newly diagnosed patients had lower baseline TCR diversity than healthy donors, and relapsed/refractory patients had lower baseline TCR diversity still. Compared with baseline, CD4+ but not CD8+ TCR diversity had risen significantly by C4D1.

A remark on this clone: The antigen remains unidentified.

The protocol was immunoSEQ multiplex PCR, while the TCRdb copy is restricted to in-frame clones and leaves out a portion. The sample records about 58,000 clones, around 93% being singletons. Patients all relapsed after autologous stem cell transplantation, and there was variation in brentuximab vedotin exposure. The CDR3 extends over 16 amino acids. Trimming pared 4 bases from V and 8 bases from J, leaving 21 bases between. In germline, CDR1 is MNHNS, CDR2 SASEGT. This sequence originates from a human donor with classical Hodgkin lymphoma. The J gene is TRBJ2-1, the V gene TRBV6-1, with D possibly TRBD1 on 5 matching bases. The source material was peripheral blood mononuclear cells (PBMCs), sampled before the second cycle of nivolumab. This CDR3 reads CASSGARARQRDEQFF. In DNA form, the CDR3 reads TGTGCCAGCAGTGGGGCCCGGGCCAGACAGCGCGATGAGCAGTTCTTC.